These 14 T cell receptor beta chains were all obtained from the same sample, sequenced in a study of shared clonotypes between healthy human individuals. The method was immunoSEQ multiplex PCR; TCRdb's version includes in-frame clones alone and lacks a portion of them. The repertoire holds 2 million to 2.5 million clones, with over 90% as singletons. Sequencing used naive CD4+ T cells from PBMCs. Regarding subset: CD45RA+ positively selected. Receptors were obtained from a man between 18 and 29 years old in good health. Some clones in this sample may be carry-over from other donors' samples.

V is TRBV6-1 and J is TRBJ1-3; TRBD1 might be the D (6 bases). The germline V gene has CDR1 MNHNS and CDR2 SASEGT. Deletions cut 2 bases from V and 7 bases from J, with 18 bases between. The CDR3 spans 16 residues. As DNA, the CDR3 is TGTGCCAGCAGTGAAAGGTACTCGACAGGCGTCAACACCATATATTTT. Translation: CASSERYSTGVNTIYF.

The chain links TRBV29-1 to TRBJ1-1; possible D gene TRBD1, 6 bases. The CDR3 extends over 11 amino acids. The V end was cut by 8 bases, the J end by 8 bases, with 15 bases between. In germline, CDR1 is SQVTM, CDR2 ANQGSEA. CDR3 amino acids: CSSGGAGEAFF. The CDR3 bases are TGCAGCTCCGGGGGGGCGGGAGAAGCTTTCTTT. Full variable domain (remainder filled in from reference TRBV29-1 and TRBJ1-1): SAVISQKPSRDICQRGTSLTIQCQVDSQVTMMFWYRQQPGQSLTLIATANQGSEATYESGFVIDKFPISRPNLTFSTLTVSNMSPEDSSIYLCSSGGAGEAFFGQGTRLTVV.

This chain links TRBV6-5 with TRBJ2-3; the match to TRBD1 covers 7 bases. Germline V gives CDR1 MNHEY, CDR2 SVGAGI. With 6 bases clipped from V and 3 bases from J, the junction kept 6 bases outside the gene matches. The length of the CDR3 is 14 residues. CDR3 nucleotide sequence: TGTGCCAGCAGGTCCGACAGGGCGACAGATACGCAGTATTTT. It is translated as CASRSDRATDTQYF.

The V gene is TRBV2, the J gene TRBJ1-1; 7 positions agree with TRBD1. Germline-derived CDR1 and CDR2 are SNHLY and FYNNEI. The CDR3 totals 16 residues. The V segment lost 4 bases and the J segment 4 bases; nucleotides outside the gene matches: 12. DNA of the CDR3: TGTGCCAGCAGTGTAAGCCCCCCAAGACAGGGCACTGAAGCTTTCTTT. Translation gives CASSVSPPRQGTEAFF.

Turning to this clone: In the same sample, other DNA sequences code for this CDR3. The rearrangement links TRBV7-3 to TRBJ2-5, with a tentative D call TRBD1 (6 bases). Looked up from germline, CDR1 is SGHTA and CDR2 is FQGTGA. The CDR3 has 13 amino acids. The V gene lost 5 bases and the J gene lost 2 bases, with 9 bases spanning the gap. Here the CDR3 DNA reads TGTGCCAGCAGCCAAGACAGGCAAGAGACCCAGTACTTC. Translation: CASSQDRQETQYF.

The rearrangement links TRBV6-1 to TRBJ2-3, with 7 bases matching TRBD1. Trimming removed 5 bases from V and 5 bases from J; junction bases left unmatched: 1. The CDR3 length is 12 residues. In germline, CDR1 is MNHNS, CDR2 SASEGT. The CDR3: CASSSGGDTQYF. The CDR3 region has the DNA TGTGCCAGCAGTTCAGGGGGAGATACGCAGTATTTT.

V gene TRBV15 combines with J gene TRBJ2-7, with TRBD1 as a possible D gene (6 bases). Germline loops: CDR1 LNHNV, CDR2 YYDKDF (reference sequence). V was shortened by 4 bases and J by 3 bases, with 7 bases between the two germline ends. The CDR3 loop spans 12 amino acids. CDR3 loop: CATSTGDYEQYF. DNA for the CDR3: TGTGCCACCAGCACAGGGGACTACGAGCAGTACTTC. Using reference TRBV15 and TRBJ2-7 for the parts outside the CDR3, the full variable domain is DAMVIQNPRYQVTQFGKPVTLSCSQTLNHNVMYWYQQKSSQAPKLLFHYYDKDFNNEADTPDNFQSRRPNTSFCFLDIRSPGLGDTAMYLCATSTGDYEQYFGPGTRLTVT.

The genes are TRBV5-1 and TRBJ2-2; 7 bases fit TRBD2. Trimming removed 0 bases from V and 5 bases from J; junction bases left unmatched: 7. Germline V gene data show CDR1 as SGHRS and CDR2 as YFSETQ. The CDR3 extends over 16 amino acids. CDR3 coding DNA: TGCGCCAGCAGCTTGGTAACGGGAGGCGGTACCGGGGAGCTGTTTTTT. Residues: CASSLVTGGGTGELFF.

This rearrangement joins TRBV2 to TRBJ1-1; D not resolved. Per the germline V gene, CDR1 is SNHLY and CDR2 is FYNNEI. Trimming left V 9 bases short and J 1 base short, with 15 bases between. The CDR3 has 14 residues. In DNA, the CDR3 is TGTGCCAGTACTTACGAGGAGGGGAACACTGAAGCTTTCTTT. This sequence encodes CASTYEEGNTEAFF. The full variable domain, in which reference TRBV2 and TRBJ1-1 provide the parts outside the CDR3, is EPEVTQTPSHQVTQMGQEVILRCVPISNHLYFYWYRQILGQKVEFLVSFYNNEISEKSEIFDDQFSVERPDGSNFTLKIRSTKLEDSAMYFCASTYEEGNTEAFFGQGTRLTVV.

A single count supports this clone. The chain links TRBV7-9 to TRBJ2-3, with D maybe TRBD1 (5 bases). Germline V CDR1 and CDR2: SEHNR, FQNEAQ (reference sequence). The V gene lost 3 bases and the J gene lost 0 bases, with 13 bases spanning the gap. The CDR3 loop spans 16 amino acids. The CDR3 nucleotides are TGTGCCAGCAGCTTCAGGGTGTCATCTAGCACAGATACGCAGTATTTT. Its protein product is CASSFRVSSSTDTQYF. Together with reference TRBV7-9 and TRBJ2-3, the CDR3 gives the full variable domain: DTGVSQNPRHKITKRGQNVTFRCDPISEHNRLYWYRQTLGQGPEFLTYFQNEAQLEKSRLLSDRFSAERPKGSFSTLEIQRTEQGDSAMYLCASSFRVSSSTDTQYFGPGTRLTVL.

The rearrangement joins TRBV28 to TRBJ2-1, with 7 bases matching TRBD2. The germline CDR1 and CDR2 sequences are MDHEN and SYDVKM. V trimming: 3 bases; J trimming: 9 bases; junction bases outside the gene matches: 14. This CDR3 has 16 residues. CDR3 nucleotides: TGTGCCAGCAGTTTGGCCCCTAGCGGTCCGGGAAGTGAGCAGTTCTTC. This translates into CASSLAPSGPGSEQFF.

As concerns this clone: In the same sample, other DNA sequences code for this CDR3. V gene TRBV2 combines with J gene TRBJ2-1; 9 nucleotides agree with TRBD2. Germline loops: CDR1 SNHLY, CDR2 FYNNEI. This CDR3 contains 13 residues. Germline trimming cut 2 bases from V and 7 bases from J; bases unmatched to any gene: 0. The CDR3, as DNA: TGTGCCAGCAGTGAACTAGCGGGGAATGAGCAGTTCTTC. As protein: CASSELAGNEQFF.

The V and J genes are TRBV19 and TRBJ2-7, with a weak D call TRBD1 (6 bases). Germline loops: CDR1 LNHDA, CDR2 SQIVND (reference sequence). V dropped 4 bases and J dropped 6 bases, with 22 bases sitting between them. This CDR3 is 16 amino acids long. CDR3 protein: CASSSLFGTPHSEQYF. CDR3 bases: TGTGCCAGTAGTAGTCTTTTTGGGACACCCCACTCCGAGCAGTACTTC.

CDR3: CASSAGGQGFSEQYF. CDR3 nucleotides: TGTGCCAGCAGCGCGGGGGGACAGGGGTTCTCCGAGCAGTACTTC. This chain uses TRBV9 with TRBJ2-7; 10 bases align to TRBD1. The germline gives CDR1 SGDLS, CDR2 YYNGEE. The CDR3 is made up of 15 amino acids. The J segment lost 6 bases and the V segment lost 3 bases, leaving 9 bases of the junction unmatched.